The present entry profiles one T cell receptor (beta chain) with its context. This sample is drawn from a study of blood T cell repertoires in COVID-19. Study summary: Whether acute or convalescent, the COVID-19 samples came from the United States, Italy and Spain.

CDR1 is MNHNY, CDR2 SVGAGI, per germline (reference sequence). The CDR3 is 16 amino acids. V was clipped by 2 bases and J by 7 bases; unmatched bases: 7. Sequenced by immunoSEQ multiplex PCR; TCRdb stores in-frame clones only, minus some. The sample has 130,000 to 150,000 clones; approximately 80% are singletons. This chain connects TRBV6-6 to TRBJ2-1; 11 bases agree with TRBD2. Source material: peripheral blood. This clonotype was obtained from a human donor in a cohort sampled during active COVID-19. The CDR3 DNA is TGTGCCAGCAGTTACCCCGCTAGCGGGGGGAATAATGAGCAGTTCTTC. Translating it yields CASSYPASGGNNEQFF.